This T cell receptor (beta chain) is drawn from a study of shared clonotypes between healthy human individuals. Profiled with immunoSEQ multiplex PCR; TCRdb holds only in-frame clones, not every one. The data show roughly 2,300,000 clones, around 90% seen once. The study, taken as a whole, reports: Among the subsets, naive ones generally showed larger estimated richness than memory ones.

The germline V gene has CDR1 MNHEY and CDR2 SVGAGI. The CDR3 runs to 14 residues. The V end lost 0 bases, the J end lost 6 bases, and 11 bases lay between the germline ends. This clone appeared once. The antigen is not known. The chain has TRBV6-5 and TRBJ1-2; D gene unclear. Sequencing used naive CD4+ T cells from PBMCs. As for subset: CD45RA+ positively selected. The sequence derives from a man younger than 35 in good health. Some clones in this sample may be carry-over from other donors' samples. In DNA form, the CDR3 reads TGTGCCAGCAGTTACTCTGACCCTGGGGATGGCTACACCTTC. Amino acids: CASSYSDPGDGYTF.